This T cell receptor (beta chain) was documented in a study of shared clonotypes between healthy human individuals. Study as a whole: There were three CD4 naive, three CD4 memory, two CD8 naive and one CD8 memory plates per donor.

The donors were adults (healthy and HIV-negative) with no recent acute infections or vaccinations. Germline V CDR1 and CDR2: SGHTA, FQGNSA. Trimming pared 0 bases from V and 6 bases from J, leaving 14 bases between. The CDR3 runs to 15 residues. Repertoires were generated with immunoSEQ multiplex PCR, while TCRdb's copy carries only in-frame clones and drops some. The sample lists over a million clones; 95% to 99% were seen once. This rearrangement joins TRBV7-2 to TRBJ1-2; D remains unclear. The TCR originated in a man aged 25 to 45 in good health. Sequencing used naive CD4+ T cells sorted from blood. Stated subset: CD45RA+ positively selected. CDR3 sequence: CASSLASGSLDGYTF. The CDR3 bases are TGTGCCAGCAGCTTAGCCTCCGGGAGCCTGGATGGCTACACCTTC.